Below, 29 T cell receptor beta chains from the same sample are listed, as sequenced in a study of T-cell memory formation after mild COVID-19. TCRdb passed the 5' RACE reads through MiXCR, listing each CDR3 protein once. Of approximately 52,000 distinct CDR3 sequences listed, over 8.5% are singletons. The sample was PBMCs or a T cell subset sorted from them (not recorded which). These receptors were taken from an adult woman who had mild COVID-19 (a few samples of this study predate the infection). Cell type and time point are not known.

This clonotype was seen more than once but under ten times. The V gene is TRBV6-2 or TRBV6-3, the J gene TRBJ1-5; 9 nucleotides match TRBD1. The J segment lost 2 bases and the V segment lost 7 bases, leaving 9 bases of the junction unmatched. This CDR3 region has 16 residues. From germline, CDR1 is MNHEY and CDR2 SVGEGT. The CDR3 protein is CASTKGDRAGNQPQHF. The CDR3 DNA reads TGTGCCAGCACCAAGGGGGACAGGGCTGGCAATCAGCCCCAGCATTTT.

A few counts support this clonotype. The V gene is TRBV7-2, the J gene TRBJ1-1; D not certain. V was cut by 8 bases and J by 1 base, with 8 bases left in between. The CDR3 runs to 12 residues. Germline-derived CDR1 and CDR2 are SGHTA and FQGNSA. CDR3 sequence: CASGWQNTEAFF. The CDR3 DNA follows: TGTGCCAGCGGGTGGCAGAACACTGAAGCTTTCTTT.

V gene TRBV11-2 combines with J gene TRBJ2-1; 11 bases align to TRBD2. The CDR3 is made up of 19 amino acids. Germline V gene lookup returns CDR1 SGHAT and CDR2 FQNNGV. With 5 bases clipped from V and 0 bases from J, the junction kept 12 bases outside the gene matches. CDR3 region: CASSHTVLAGESSYNEQFF. DNA for the CDR3: TGTGCCAGCAGCCATACCGTACTAGCGGGAGAAAGCTCCTACAATGAGCAGTTCTTC.

The rearrangement links TRBV21-1 to TRBJ2-7; whether TRBD1, the table's D call, matches the DNA was not checked. TRBV21-1 corresponds to a pseudogene. The CDR3 length is 15 residues. The CDR3 region has the DNA TGTGCCAGAGCGCGTTTCGGGACAGGTTTGGCCGAGCAGTACTTC. Its translation: CARARFGTGLAEQYF.

This clonotype appeared many times. This chain joins TRBV4-1 and TRBJ2-2; TRBD1 matches at 8 bases. The CDR3 runs to 14 residues. J lost 4 bases, V lost 5 bases, and 3 bases had no gene match. Germline V gene lookup returns CDR1 MGHRA and CDR2 YSYEKL. The CDR3 DNA reads as TGCGCCAGCAGCAGGGACAGGTCCACCGGGGAGCTGTTTTTT. Its protein product is CASSRDRSTGELFF.

This clonotype was detected ten times or more. The chain combines TRBV4-3 with TRBJ2-7; 7 nucleotides align to TRBD1. Germline CDR1 is LGHNA and CDR2 is YSLEER. V shed 0 bases, J shed 4 bases, and the junction held 6 bases outside the gene matches. The CDR3 has 15 amino acids. This CDR3 is CASSQDVGQFYEQYF. The CDR3 DNA follows: TGCGCCAGCAGCCAAGACGTGGGACAGTTTTACGAGCAGTACTTC.

This clonotype was counted between two and nine times. V usage is TRBV12-3 or TRBV12-4 and J usage is TRBJ1-2; D is unclear. V lost 9 bases, J lost 0 bases, and 14 bases lay in between. This CDR3 spans 14 amino acids. Here the CDR3 reads CASAAVPPNYGYTF. CDR3 DNA: TGTGCCAGTGCGGCGGTGCCCCCTAACTATGGCTACACCTTC.

This clonotype showed up just a few times. The chain recombines TRBV20-1 with TRBJ2-7; the D is unclear. This CDR3 region has 11 residues. V lost 6 bases and J 3 bases, leaving 9 bases between the germline ends. In germline, CDR1 is DFQATT, CDR2 SNEGSKA (reference sequence). This chain's CDR3 is CSATSGYEQYF. Written as DNA, the CDR3 is TGCAGTGCCACGTCGGGCTACGAGCAGTACTTC.

This clonotype qualifies as medium-sized. This chain joins TRBV6-2 or TRBV6-3 and TRBJ2-3, with unresolved D. V dropped 2 bases and J dropped 6 bases, with 18 bases sitting between them. Germline-derived CDR1 and CDR2 are MNHEY and SVGEGT. The CDR3 covers 16 residues. CDR3 protein: CASSYRARLYADTQYF. DNA for the CDR3: TGTGCCAGCAGTTACCGAGCCAGGCTATACGCCGATACGCAGTATTTT.

The chain employs TRBV21-1 and TRBJ2-1. TRBV21-1 corresponds to a pseudogene. This CDR3 has 14 amino acids. CDR3 in DNA: TGTGCCACCCAGGTGTGGGGGCCCGACAATGAGCAGTTCTTC. This translates into CATQVWGPDNEQFF.

This clonotype was counted many times. The chain joins TRBV20-1 to TRBJ2-7; TRBD1 might be the D (5 bases). The germline CDR1 and CDR2 sequences are DFQATT and SNEGSKA (reference sequence). The CDR3 sequence is 13 residues long. Between the trimmed V and J ends, which lost 6 bases and 6 bases, there was a span of 18 bases. The DNA of the CDR3 is TGCAGTGCGACCTCCCCCCAGGGTACCGAGCAGTACTTC. Translating gives CSATSPQGTEQYF.

The chain has TRBV7-9 and TRBJ2-1; TRBD2 aligns across 8 bases. CDR1 is SEHNR, CDR2 FQNEAQ, per germline (reference sequence). The CDR3 contains 20 residues. Trimming at V came to 2 bases and at J to 1 base, leaving 16 bases not matched to a gene. This CDR3 reads CASSLWMGSGSLGSYNEQFF. The CDR3 nucleotides are TGTGCCAGCAGCTTATGGATGGGGAGCGGGAGTCTCGGATCCTACAATGAGCAGTTCTTC.

The V gene is TRBV12-3 or TRBV12-4, the J gene TRBJ1-1; D is undetermined. V was clipped by 3 bases and J by 5 bases, with 10 bases between them. The CDR3 covers 13 residues. CDR3 sequence: CASSFGSWTEAFF. CDR3 in DNA: TGTGCCAGCAGTTTCGGGTCTTGGACTGAAGCTTTCTTT.

This clonotype was seen ten or more times. The chain has TRBV7-2 and TRBJ2-7, with D unclear. The CDR3 extends over 11 amino acids. The V end lost 7 bases, the J end lost 0 bases, and 4 bases lay between the germline ends. The germline CDR1 and CDR2 sequences are SGHTA and FQGNSA. The DNA of the CDR3 is TGTGCCAGCACCGGCTCCTACGAGCAGTACTTC. It translates to CASTGSYEQYF. The full variable domain, with the rest looked up from reference TRBV7-2 and TRBJ2-7, is GAGVSQSPSNKVTEKGKDVELRCDPISGHTALYWYRQSLGQGLEFLIYFQGNSAPDKSGLPSDRFSAERTGGSVSTLTIQRTQQEDSAVYLCASTGSYEQYFGPGTRLTVT.

The rearrangement uses TRBV20-1 and TRBJ2-1; D may be TRBD2 (6 bases). The CDR3 sequence is 12 residues long. V was cut by 6 bases and J by 6 bases, with 12 bases left in between. Germline CDR1 DFQATT, CDR2 SNEGSKA (reference sequence). The CDR3 DNA reads as TGCAGTGCCCCCAGGAGGGCCAATGAGCAGTTCTTC. Translation gives CSAPRRANEQFF.

This clonotype was recorded a few times. This sequence joins TRBV20-1 and TRBJ2-6, with D perhaps matching TRBD1 (5 bases). Between the trimmed V and J ends, which lost 4 bases and 3 bases, there was a span of 7 bases. Germline lookup yields CDR1 DFQATT and CDR2 SNEGSKA (reference sequence). There are 13 residues in the CDR3. The DNA for the CDR3 is TGCAGTGCTAACAGGTTTGGGGCCAACGTCCTGACTTTC. Its translation: CSANRFGANVLTF.

This chain uses TRBV11-3 with TRBJ2-7, with a weak D call TRBD2 (5 bases). This CDR3 is 16 amino acids long. CDR1 and CDR2 from the germline V gene are SGHNT and YENEEA. Trimming removed 1 base from V and 4 bases from J, with 17 bases in between. In nucleotides, the CDR3 is TGTGCCAGCAGCTTAGCGGGAACTCAAGCTGCATACGAGCAGTACTTC. The encoded protein is CASSLAGTQAAYEQYF.

The V and J genes are TRBV12-3 or TRBV12-4 and TRBJ1-3, with D hard to call. V was pared by 11 bases and J by 4 bases, with 18 bases between. The CDR3 is made up of 14 amino acids. The CDR3 here is CACGIQAGGNTIYF. The CDR3 nucleotides read TGTGCCTGCGGGATCCAAGCGGGGGGAAACACCATATATTTT.

This clonotype was detected only a few times. J is TRBJ1-2 and V is TRBV7-2; D not resolved. CDR3 size: 11 residues. V shed 6 bases and J shed 9 bases, with 11 bases lying between them. Germline V gene sequence: CDR1 SGHTA, CDR2 FQGNSA. The CDR3 DNA reads as TGTGCCAGCAGATCCAATATACGCTACACCTTC. Translating gives CASRSNIRYTF.

A few counts support this clonotype. The rearrangement uses TRBV10-3 and TRBJ1-2, with D possibly being TRBD1 (5 bases). This CDR3 contains 13 residues. Germline lookup yields CDR1 ENHRY and CDR2 SYGVKD. Trimming took 6 bases from V and 6 from J, leaving 14 bases between them. The CDR3 loop reads CAISSGTWDGYTF. The CDR3 region has the DNA TGTGCCATCAGCTCCGGGACTTGGGATGGCTACACCTTC.

The V call is TRBV5-1, the J call TRBJ1-6, with 10 bases identical to TRBD1. CDR1 is SGHRS and CDR2 is YFSETQ in the germline V gene. This CDR3 is built from 15 residues. The V gene end was trimmed by 5 bases and the J gene end by 4 bases; junction bases not matched to a gene: 3. The DNA of the CDR3 is TGCGCCAGCAGTATGGGACAGGGGTATAATTCACCCCTCCACTTT. Protein sequence: CASSMGQGYNSPLHF.

This clonotype was observed many times. V gene TRBV7-9 combines with J gene TRBJ2-1; 8 positions agree with TRBD2. Germline values: CDR1 SEHNR, CDR2 FQNEAQ (reference sequence). The CDR3 loop spans 17 amino acids. Trimming removed 5 bases from V and 5 bases from J; junction bases left unmatched: 14. The CDR3: CASSVLAGFKPNNEQFF. CDR3 sequence (DNA): TGTGCCAGCAGCGTATTAGCGGGATTTAAACCTAACAATGAGCAGTTCTTC. Drawing the rest from reference TRBV7-9 and TRBJ2-1, the complete variable domain is DTGVSQNPRHKITKRGQNVTFRCDPISEHNRLYWYRQTLGQGPEFLTYFQNEAQLEKSRLLSDRFSAERPKGSFSTLEIQRTEQGDSAMYLCASSVLAGFKPNNEQFFGPGTRLTVL.

The V gene is TRBV4-3, the J gene TRBJ2-2; TRBD1 matches 8 bases. The CDR3 sequence is 16 residues long. V was pared by 4 bases and J by 2 bases, with 6 bases of the junction left unmatched. Per germline, CDR1 LGHNA and CDR2 YSLEER. CDR3 amino acids: CASSRGQGINTGELFF. CDR3 nucleotides: TGCGCCAGCAGCCGAGGACAGGGAATAAACACCGGGGAGCTGTTTTTT.

The V and J genes are TRBV20-1 and TRBJ1-2; D may be TRBD1 (5 bases). V lost 1 base and J lost 0, with 9 bases in between. Per germline, CDR1 DFQATT and CDR2 SNEGSKA (reference sequence). The CDR3 has 14 amino acids. Here the CDR3 reads CSARGRGANYGYTF. CDR3 DNA: TGCAGTGCTAGAGGTCGGGGGGCTAACTATGGCTACACCTTC.

Ten or more counts support this clonotype. This chain uses TRBV20-1 with TRBJ1-1; D is undetermined. The V and J ends lost 0 bases and 3 bases respectively, with 11 bases between them. This CDR3 region has 14 residues. In germline, CDR1 is DFQATT, CDR2 SNEGSKA (reference sequence). The DNA of the CDR3 is TGCAGTGCTAGAGATCGAGTAGTGTACACTGAAGCTTTCTTT. This sequence encodes CSARDRVVYTEAFF.

This clonotype was seen repeatedly, ten times or more. As DNA, the CDR3 is TGTGCCATCAGTGAGTCGCGGGTAGAGACCCAGTACTTC. Translated, it gives CAISESRVETQYF. This chain connects TRBV10-3 to TRBJ2-5, with D maybe TRBD2 (5 bases). The CDR3 has 13 amino acids. CDR1 and CDR2 from the germline V gene are ENHRY and SYGVKD. V lost 0 bases and J 4 bases, leaving 6 bases between the germline ends.

This clonotype was picked up many times. V is TRBV7-9 and J is TRBJ2-1; unclear D gene. The CDR3 length is 15 residues. The V end was cut by 1 base, the J end by 7 bases, with 14 bases between. The germline V gene has CDR1 SEHNR and CDR2 FQNEAQ (reference sequence). This chain's CDR3 is CASSLGTPLGNEQFF. As DNA, the CDR3 is TGTGCCAGCAGCTTAGGCACCCCACTGGGGAATGAGCAGTTCTTC. Complete variable domain (other parts from reference TRBV7-9 and TRBJ2-1): DTGVSQNPRHKITKRGQNVTFRCDPISEHNRLYWYRQTLGQGPEFLTYFQNEAQLEKSRLLSDRFSAERPKGSFSTLEIQRTEQGDSAMYLCASSLGTPLGNEQFFGPGTRLTVL.

This clonotype occurred a few times. J is TRBJ1-2 and V is TRBV25-1; 7 nucleotides match TRBD1. Per the germline V gene, CDR1 is MGHDK and CDR2 is SYGVNS. The CDR3 is 12 residues long. V shed 7 bases and J 6 bases; nucleotides not matched to a gene: 5. The DNA of the CDR3 is TGTGCCAGCATGGACAGGAGAAATGGCTACACCTTC. Translated, it gives CASMDRRNGYTF.

The rearrangement uses TRBV24-1 and TRBJ2-1, with 9 bases fitting TRBD1. Germline-derived CDR1 and CDR2 are KGHDR and SFDVKD. The CDR3 has 14 amino acids. With V trimmed by 4 bases and J by 6 bases, 3 bases remained unmatched. CDR3 sequence reads: CATSERTGVNEQFF. The CDR3 coding sequence is TGTGCCACCAGTGAACGGACAGGGGTCAATGAGCAGTTCTTC.